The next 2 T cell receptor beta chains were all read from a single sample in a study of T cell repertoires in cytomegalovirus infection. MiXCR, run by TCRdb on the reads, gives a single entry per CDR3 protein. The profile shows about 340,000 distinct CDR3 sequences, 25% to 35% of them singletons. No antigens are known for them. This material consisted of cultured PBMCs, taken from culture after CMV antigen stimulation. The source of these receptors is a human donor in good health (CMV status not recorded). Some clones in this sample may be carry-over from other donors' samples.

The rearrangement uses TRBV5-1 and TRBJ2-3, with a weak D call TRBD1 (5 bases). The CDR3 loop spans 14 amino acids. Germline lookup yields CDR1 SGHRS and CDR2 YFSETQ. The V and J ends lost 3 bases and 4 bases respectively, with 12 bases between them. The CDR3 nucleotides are TGCGCCAGCAGCTACCCGGACATCTCAGATACGCAGTATTTT. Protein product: CASSYPDISDTQYF.

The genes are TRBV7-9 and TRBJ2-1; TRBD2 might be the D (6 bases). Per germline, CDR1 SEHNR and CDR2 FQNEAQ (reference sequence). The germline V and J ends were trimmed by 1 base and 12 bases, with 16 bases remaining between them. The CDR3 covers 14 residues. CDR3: CASSLVNGGVGQFF. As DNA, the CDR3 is TGTGCCAGCAGCTTAGTGAACGGAGGGGTGGGGCAGTTCTTC.